This T cell receptor beta chain was profiled in a study of T cell responses to AZD1222 COVID-19 vaccine. This CDR3 is 12 amino acids long. V lost 6 bases, J lost 3 bases, and 9 bases lay in between. Germline CDR1 SGHKS, CDR2 YYEKEE (reference sequence). About this clone: Its antigen is unknown.

Findings and limits, study-wide: Increased Spike-specific TCR breadth and depth were observed after two AZD1222 doses. The sample set comprised mostly white British donors with more females, and clonal diversity was possibly underestimated. The study sampled repertoires only after the peak T cell response.

Here immunoSEQ multiplex PCR was the method, and the copy in TCRdb shows in-frame clones only, minus some. The data show over 130,000 clones, roughly 92% seen once. This sequence joins TRBV5-5 and TRBJ1-1; no clear D. The sample here was peripheral blood, taken on day 0 of AZD1222 vaccination. The source of this sequence is an adult in good health. CDR3 residues: CASNLLYTEAFF. CDR3 DNA sequence: TGTGCCAGCAACCTCTTATACACTGAAGCTTTCTTT.